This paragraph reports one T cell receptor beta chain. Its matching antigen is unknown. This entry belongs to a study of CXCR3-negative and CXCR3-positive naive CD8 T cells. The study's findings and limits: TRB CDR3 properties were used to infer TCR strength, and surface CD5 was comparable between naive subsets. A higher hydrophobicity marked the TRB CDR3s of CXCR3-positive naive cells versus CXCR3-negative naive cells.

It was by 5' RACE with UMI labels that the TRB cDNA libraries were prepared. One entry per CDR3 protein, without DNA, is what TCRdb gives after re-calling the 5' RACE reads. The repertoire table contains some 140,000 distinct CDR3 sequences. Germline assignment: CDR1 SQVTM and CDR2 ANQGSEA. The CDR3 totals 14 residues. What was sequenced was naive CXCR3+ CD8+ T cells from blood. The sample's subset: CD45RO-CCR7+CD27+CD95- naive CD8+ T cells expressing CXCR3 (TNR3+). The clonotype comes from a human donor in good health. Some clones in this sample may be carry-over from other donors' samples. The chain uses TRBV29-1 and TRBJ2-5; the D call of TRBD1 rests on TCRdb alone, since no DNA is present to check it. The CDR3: CSVEDRRGQETQYF.